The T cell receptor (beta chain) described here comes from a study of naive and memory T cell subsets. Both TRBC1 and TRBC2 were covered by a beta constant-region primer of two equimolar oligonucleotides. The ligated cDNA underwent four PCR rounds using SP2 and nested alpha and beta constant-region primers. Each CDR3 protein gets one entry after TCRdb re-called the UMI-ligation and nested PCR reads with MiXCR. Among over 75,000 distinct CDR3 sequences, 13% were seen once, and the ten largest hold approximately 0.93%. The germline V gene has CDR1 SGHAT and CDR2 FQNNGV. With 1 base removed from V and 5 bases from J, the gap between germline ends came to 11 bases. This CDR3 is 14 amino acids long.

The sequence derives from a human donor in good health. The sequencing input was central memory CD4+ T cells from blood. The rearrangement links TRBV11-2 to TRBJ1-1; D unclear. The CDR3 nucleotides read TGTGCCAGCAGCTTAGTCCGGGAGAAAACTGAAGCTTTCTTT. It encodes CASSLVREKTEAFF.